This T cell receptor beta chain was identified during a study of shared clonotypes between healthy human individuals. Study summary: The cohort had two women and a few men, ages 18 to 49. Donors had three CD4 naive, three CD4 memory, two CD8 naive and one CD8 memory plate apiece.

In regard to this clone: Within the sample, other DNA sequences also encode this same CDR3.

At deep level, the assay was performed. TCRdb's table, derived via immunoSEQ multiplex PCR, lists solely in-frame clones and lacks some. The data contain roughly 2.2 million clones, 85% to 95% of them singletons. The clonotype originates from a man between 18 and 29 years old in good health. Some clones in this sample may be carry-over from other donors' samples. Input material: naive CD4+ T cells from PBMCs. This sample's subset: CD45RA+ positively selected.

The CDR3, as DNA: TGTGCCAGTAGTATAGAGAGGGGCTACGAGCAGTACTTC. This translates into CASSIERGYEQYF. V usage is TRBV19 and J usage is TRBJ2-7; either TRBD1 or TRBD2 may supply D (5 bases each). The length of the CDR3 is 13 residues. V was clipped by 0 bases and J by 3 bases, with 6 bases between them. Germline loops: CDR1 LNHDA, CDR2 SQIVND (reference sequence).